This T cell receptor (beta chain) was obtained from a study of beta chain features in type 1 diabetes. The overall study: No age, gender or cell yield differences were seen between patients and healthy donors. All samples combined gave around 100,000,000 sorted cells for examination.

Approximately 100 mL of blood, on average, came from one heparinised draw per donor. CD4+ cells of the naive, central memory, regulatory and stem cell-like memory types were sorted via CD45RO/CCR7/CD25/CD127/CD95/CD27. Findings and limits, study-wide: The study found moderately but significantly shorter TCRB CDR3s in all four CD4+ subsets of Type 1 diabetes patients.

The entirety of the isolated RNA underwent reverse transcription, so expressed TCRB transcripts were sequenced. Assay used: immunoSEQ multiplex PCR; TCRdb lists only in-frame clones, some missing. The sample holds roughly 140,000 clones, about 9.4% seen once. Germline V lookup: CDR1 SQVTM, CDR2 ANQGSEA. V gave up 6 bases and J gave up 10 bases; unmatched junction bases: 15. The CDR3 covers 14 residues. This clone showed up just a few times. Its cognate antigen is unknown. V usage is TRBV29-1 and J usage is TRBJ2-3; 8 positions match TRBD2. Sequences were obtained from central memory CD4+ T cells from blood. The sequence was collected from a man aged 25 to 40 with type 1 diabetes. For the CDR3, the DNA is TGCAGCGTCCTCCCGGGGGGGCCCGGCAACGCGCAGTATTTT. Residues: CSVLPGGPGNAQYF.